This T cell receptor beta chain was sequenced for a study of type 1 regulatory T cells. TCRdb reprocessed the reads via MiXCR and lists one record per CDR3 protein. Found here are 15,000 to 20,000 distinct CDR3 sequences, about a tenth of them singletons; the top ten hold 2.8%. This clonotype has only a few counts. V was clipped by 4 bases and J by 4 bases; unmatched bases: 6. The CDR3 contains 15 residues. Germline assignment: CDR1 SQVTM and CDR2 ANQGSEA. This sequence joins TRBV29-1 and TRBJ2-1; TRBD2 agrees at 11 bases. The source material was CD4+ T cells, either the whole sample or a sorted fraction (not recorded which). The TCR sequence derives from a human donor in good health. The CDR3 sequence is CSVVVGTSGYNEQFF. The CDR3 region has the DNA TGCAGCGTTGTGGTGGGGACTAGCGGTTACAATGAGCAGTTCTTC.